The 9 T cell receptor beta chains listed next were all sequenced from one sample in a study of T cells after yellow fever vaccination. TCRdb reanalysed the 5' RACE reads using MiXCR and keeps one entry per CDR3 protein. Of roughly 520,000 distinct CDR3 sequences listed, less than 25% are singletons. Sequenced here: PBMCs, sampled less than 25 days after the first yellow fever vaccination. These TCRs come from a man aged 18 to 29 who received the YFV17D yellow fever vaccine.

V gene TRBV2 combines with J gene TRBJ2-7, with D perhaps given as TRBD1 or TRBD2 (5 bases each). Trimming took 7 bases from V and 2 from J, leaving 15 bases between them. This CDR3 spans 14 amino acids. CDR1 is SNHLY, CDR2 FYNNEI, per germline. The CDR3 region is CASTIGTAAYEQYF. CDR3 bases: TGTGCCAGCACCATAGGGACGGCGGCCTACGAGCAGTACTTC.

This clonotype came up a few times. The rearrangement joins TRBV7-2 to TRBJ2-1; no clear D. The ends were cut back, 2 bases at V and 4 bases at J, with 6 bases in the middle. There are 13 residues in the CDR3. CDR1 is SGHTA, CDR2 FQGNSA, per germline. CDR3 nucleotides: TGTGCCAGCAGCTTAACAGAATACAATGAGCAGTTCTTC. This gives the protein CASSLTEYNEQFF.

The rearrangement joins TRBV5-1 to TRBJ2-6; D uncertain. The V gene lost 0 bases and the J gene lost 1 base, with 5 bases spanning the gap. Germline V CDR1 and CDR2: SGHRS, YFSETQ. The CDR3 has 15 amino acids. In nucleotides, the CDR3 is TGCGCCAGCAGCTTGGTAGTGTCTGGGGCCAACGTCCTGACTTTC. Protein product: CASSLVVSGANVLTF. Together with reference TRBV5-1 and TRBJ2-6, the CDR3 gives the full variable domain: KAGVTQTPRYLIKTRGQQVTLSCSPISGHRSVSWYQQTPGQGLQFLFEYFSETQRNKGNFPGRFSGRQFSNSRSEMNVSTLELGDSALYLCASSLVVSGANVLTFGAGSRLTVL.

Only a few counts were recorded for this clonotype. This chain joins TRBV7-2 and TRBJ1-2, with D maybe TRBD1 (6 bases). CDR1 and CDR2 (germline): SGHTA, FQGNSA. Trimming cost V 5 bases and J 7 bases, with 8 bases left between them. This CDR3 region has 11 residues. The CDR3 is CASSRDTGYTF. The CDR3 DNA reads as TGTGCCAGCAGCCGGGACACTGGCTACACCTTC.

The chain uses TRBV6-2 or TRBV6-3 and TRBJ1-4; D perhaps matches TRBD1 (5 bases). CDR3 length: 14 amino acids. With 7 bases removed from V and 5 bases from J, the gap between germline ends came to 14 bases. Germline CDR1 MNHEY, CDR2 SVGEGT. For the CDR3, the DNA is TGTGCCAGCAACGAGGCAGGGCGGAATGAAAAACTGTTTTTT. It is translated as CASNEAGRNEKLFF.

This clonotype has a handful of counts. The V call is TRBV27, the J call TRBJ1-1, with D possibly matching TRBD1 (6 bases). Germline CDR1 is MNHEY and CDR2 is SMNVEV (reference sequence). Deletions cut 8 bases from V and 0 bases from J, with 16 bases between. This CDR3 is built from 15 residues. For the CDR3, the DNA is TGTGCCAGCCCCCACGTAGGGGGAGTGAACACTGAAGCTTTCTTT. The encoded protein is CASPHVGGVNTEAFF.

This clonotype was seen only a few times. CDR3 protein: CATVAPNTGELFF. CDR3 nucleotide sequence: TGTGCTACCGTGGCCCCGAACACCGGGGAGCTGTTTTTT. The chain combines TRBV10-3 with TRBJ2-2; unclear D gene. This CDR3 contains 13 residues. Germline V gene lookup returns CDR1 ENHRY and CDR2 SYGVKD.

This clonotype was seen more than once but under ten times. The rearrangement uses TRBV20-1 and TRBJ2-5; 8 positions match TRBD2. The length of the CDR3 is 17 residues. Looked up from germline, CDR1 is DFQATT and CDR2 is SNEGSKA (reference sequence). The junction had 18 bases not matched to a gene; V was cut back by 3 bases and J by 6 bases. The CDR3 nucleotides are TGCAGTGCTAGTGCCACTCTGAGAGCGGGGGCCAGAAAGACCCAGTACTTC. It is translated as CSASATLRAGARKTQYF.

Only a few counts were recorded for this clonotype. The J gene is TRBJ1-3, the V gene TRBV6-5; D call uncertain. Germline V lookup: CDR1 MNHEY, CDR2 SVGAGI. The CDR3 length is 15 residues. V was shortened by 2 bases and J by 0 bases, with 8 bases between the two germline ends. The CDR3 spells CASSYPVGSGNTIYF. The CDR3 DNA follows: TGTGCCAGCAGTTACCCAGTTGGCTCTGGAAACACCATATATTTT.